These 22 T cell receptor beta chains came from one sample sequenced in a study of OX40 agonist ivuxolimab in advanced cancers. Profiled with immunoSEQ multiplex PCR; TCRdb holds only in-frame clones, not every one. The sample records about 65,000 clones, 80% to 90% being singletons. The material was CD4+ or CD8+ T cells sorted from blood, obtained in a trial of the OX40 agonist ivuxolimab. The receptors shown here come from an adult with an advanced solid tumor such as melanoma, head and neck, liver or kidney cancer.

The V and J genes are TRBV11-3 and TRBJ2-2; TRBD2 is a possible D gene (6 bases). Trimming shortened V by 8 bases and J by 2 bases, and 12 bases separated the two germline ends. CDR3 size: 14 residues. The germline CDR1 and CDR2 sequences are SGHNT and YENEEA. The CDR3 loop is CASGGRTNTGELFF. CDR3 nucleotide sequence: TGTGCCAGCGGGGGGAGGACTAACACCGGGGAGCTGTTTTTT. The entire variable domain, with the rest obtained from reference TRBV11-3 and TRBJ2-2, is as follows: EAGVVQSPRYKIIEKKQPVAFWCNPISGHNTLYWYLQNLGQGPELLIRYENEEAVDDSQLPKDRFSAERLKGVDSTLKIQPAELGDSAVYLCASGGRTNTGELFFGEGSRLTVL.

The rearrangement joins TRBV19 to TRBJ2-7; a weak D match, TRBD1 (6 bases). With 11 bases removed from V and 6 bases from J, the gap between germline ends came to 20 bases. The CDR3 consists of 13 residues. CDR1 is LNHDA and CDR2 is SQIVND in the germline V gene (reference sequence). The CDR3 here is CASSRGRGSEQYF. The CDR3 coding sequence is TGTGCCTCGTCCCGGGGCAGGGGAAGCGAGCAGTACTTC.

This clone occurred many times. J is TRBJ2-3 and V is TRBV5-1; D is possibly TRBD1 (6 bases). From germline, CDR1 is SGHRS and CDR2 YFSETQ. This CDR3 has 13 amino acids. V lost 2 bases and J 6 bases, leaving 10 bases between the germline ends. CDR3 amino acids: CASSFWGRDTQYF. The CDR3 DNA reads TGCGCCAGCAGCTTCTGGGGGCGGGATACGCAGTATTTT.

This clone was seen once. The chain carries TRBV11-3 and TRBJ2-7; D might be TRBD1 (5 bases). CDR3 length equals 13 residues. The V end was cut by 3 bases, the J end by 3 bases, with 9 bases between. Germline V gene data show CDR1 as SGHNT and CDR2 as YENEEA. Here the CDR3 DNA reads TGTGCCAGCAGCTTCGACAGAGACTACGAGCAGTACGTC. Amino acids: CASSFDRDYEQYV.

V and J are TRBV15 and TRBJ1-1; 7 nucleotides line up with TRBD1. The CDR3 has 13 residues. V lost 2 bases and J lost 8; bases outside the gene matches: 5. Looked up from germline, CDR1 is LNHNV and CDR2 is YYDKDF (reference sequence). CDR3 residues: CATSRQGTEEAFF. As DNA, the CDR3 is TGTGCCACCAGCAGACAAGGGACAGAAGAAGCTTTCTTT.

This clone was counted a single time. The chain employs TRBV5-6 and TRBJ2-5; D gene ambiguous. CDR1 is SGHDT and CDR2 is YYEEEE in the germline V gene. The CDR3 runs 14 residues. The V end was cut by 0 bases, the J end by 1 base, with 7 bases between. CDR3 DNA: TGTGCCAGCAGCTTGGGGCAGATCCAAGAGACCCAGTACTTC. Protein: CASSLGQIQETQYF.

The chain recombines TRBV15 with TRBJ2-1; the D is unclear. Germline values: CDR1 LNHNV, CDR2 YYDKDF (reference sequence). The CDR3 sequence is 11 residues long. V lost 3 bases to trimming and J lost 10 bases, with 7 bases between them. CDR3 bases: TGTGCCACCAGCAGCCCGTTAGAGCAGTTCTTC. Its translation is CATSSPLEQFF.

The chain couples TRBV7-9 to TRBJ2-5; a weak D match, TRBD2 (5 bases). Trimming left V 5 bases short and J 5 bases short, with 12 bases between. The CDR3 is 13 residues long. CDR1 is SEHNR, CDR2 FQNEAQ, per germline (reference sequence). The CDR3 DNA is TGTGCCAGCAGCCCTCGAGGGCCCGAGACCCAGTACTTC. It codes for CASSPRGPETQYF. Variable domain in full (rest from reference TRBV7-9 and TRBJ2-5): DTGVSQNPRHKITKRGQNVTFRCDPISEHNRLYWYRQTLGQGPEFLTYFQNEAQLEKSRLLSDRFSAERPKGSFSTLEIQRTEQGDSAMYLCASSPRGPETQYFGPGTRLLVL.

This sequence joins TRBV7-9 and TRBJ2-1; 14 bases line up with TRBD2. J lost 12 bases, V lost 3 bases, and 7 bases had no gene match. The CDR3 covers 15 residues. The germline CDR1 and CDR2 sequences are SEHNR and FQNEAQ (reference sequence). This chain's CDR3 is CASSLTSGRAGVQFF. CDR3 nucleotide sequence: TGTGCCAGCAGCTTGACTAGCGGGAGGGCCGGTGTGCAGTTCTTC.

Of note for this clone: The germline gene is not matched at one end of the junction; a read error may be the cause. This chain links TRBV27 with TRBJ2-5; TRBD2 aligns across 7 bases. Germline lookup yields CDR1 MNHEY and CDR2 SMNVEV (reference sequence). The CDR3 loop spans 11 amino acids. The CDR3 region is CASRGGRYNHF. In DNA, the CDR3 is TGTGCCAGCAGGGGGGGGAGGTATAACCACTTC.

The chain has TRBV5-4 and TRBJ1-1, with TRBD1 matching 7 bases. The ends lost 4 bases at V and 0 bases at J; junction bases unmatched: 12. This CDR3 is built from 17 residues. CDR1 is SGHNT and CDR2 is YYREEE in the germline V gene (reference sequence). DNA for the CDR3: TGTGCCAGCAGCCAGCCGGGACAGAAGCCCATGAACACTGAAGCTTTCTTT. Its translation: CASSQPGQKPMNTEAFF.

The chain couples TRBV7-2 to TRBJ2-1; D is possibly TRBD1 (6 bases). The CDR3 sequence is 15 residues long. Germline V lookup: CDR1 SGHTA, CDR2 FQGNSA. Trimming removed 5 bases from V and 3 bases from J, with 14 bases in between. The CDR3 DNA follows: TGTGCCAGCAGCATCATGCAGGGGAGCTACAATGAGCAGTTCTTC. This codes for CASSIMQGSYNEQFF. The whole variable domain, remainder taken from reference TRBV7-2 and TRBJ2-1, is GAGVSQSPSNKVTEKGKDVELRCDPISGHTALYWYRQSLGQGLEFLIYFQGNSAPDKSGLPSDRFSAERTGGSVSTLTIQRTQQEDSAVYLCASSIMQGSYNEQFFGPGTRLTVL.

This chain connects TRBV2 to TRBJ2-1; D is unclear. The ends were cut back, 1 base at V and 6 bases at J, with 7 bases in the middle. Germline V CDR1 and CDR2: SNHLY, FYNNEI. The length of the CDR3 is 13 residues. Here the CDR3 DNA reads TGTGCCAGCAGTGAAGGCATTCGCAATGAGCAGTTCTTC. Protein: CASSEGIRNEQFF.

The rearrangement joins TRBV10-3 to TRBJ2-2; perhaps D is TRBD1 or TRBD2 (6 bases each). Germline V gene data show CDR1 as ENHRY and CDR2 as SYGVKD. V was clipped by 6 bases and J by 5 bases, with 16 bases between them. The CDR3 has 15 residues. The DNA for the CDR3 is TGTGCCATCAGCCTCAAAACAGGGAGGACCGGGGAGCTGTTTTTT. Translating gives CAISLKTGRTGELFF.

The chain uses TRBV6-6 and TRBJ1-2, with D possibly TRBD1 on 5 matching bases. Germline assignment: CDR1 MNHNY and CDR2 SVGAGI (reference sequence). This CDR3 has 14 residues. Trimming pared 4 bases from V and 5 bases from J, leaving 14 bases between. CDR3 loop: CASSLDSRNYGYTF. CDR3 bases: TGTGCCAGCAGTTTAGACAGTCGGAATTATGGCTACACCTTC.

V is TRBV18 and J is TRBJ2-7; a possible D gene is TRBD2 (6 bases). Trimming left V 4 bases short and J 5 bases short, with 12 bases between. CDR1 is KGHSH and CDR2 is LQKENI in the germline V gene. The CDR3 contains 13 residues. The CDR3: CASSLQTSHEQYF. Here the CDR3 DNA reads TGTGCCAGCTCACTACAAACTAGCCACGAGCAGTACTTC. The full variable domain, rest sourced from reference TRBV18 and TRBJ2-7, is NAGVMQNPRHLVRRRGQEARLRCSPMKGHSHVYWYRQLPEEGLKFMVYLQKENIIDESGMPKERFSAEFPKEGPSILRIQQVVRGDSAAYFCASSLQTSHEQYFGPGTRLTVT.

The chain joins TRBV5-4 to TRBJ2-1; D may be TRBD2 (6 bases). Germline CDR1 SGHNT, CDR2 YYREEE (reference sequence). V gave up 0 bases and J gave up 7 bases, with 8 bases separating them. The CDR3 extends over 13 amino acids. The CDR3 nucleotides are TGTGCCAGCAGCTTGGGACTAGAGAATGAGCAGTTCTTC. Translating it yields CASSLGLENEQFF.

In this sample, this clone turned up many times. The J gene is TRBJ1-2, the V gene TRBV4-3; no clear D. Germline-derived CDR1 and CDR2 are LGHNA and YSLEER. V lost 3 bases and J 5 bases, leaving 10 bases between the germline ends. The CDR3 contains 13 residues. Here the CDR3 reads CASSQTSGYGYTF. Here the CDR3 DNA reads TGCGCCAGCAGCCAGACCTCGGGGTATGGCTACACCTTC.

This rearrangement joins TRBV5-5 to TRBJ1-2; D may be TRBD1 (5 bases). The germline V gene encodes CDR1 SGHKS and CDR2 YYEKEE (reference sequence). CDR3 length: 16 amino acids. The V end was cut by 3 bases, the J end by 2 bases, with 17 bases between. The CDR3 DNA reads TGTGCCAGCAGCTCCCCAGCCAGGGTAGGGAACTATGGCTACACCTTC. It encodes CASSSPARVGNYGYTF.

The V and J genes are TRBV11-3 and TRBJ2-3, with 9 bases that match TRBD1. CDR1 and CDR2 from the germline V gene are SGHNT and YENEEA. V dropped 3 bases and J dropped 4; count of bases not matched to a gene: 5. This CDR3 comprises 15 residues. The CDR3 region is CASSLAGQGSDTQYF. The CDR3 coding sequence is TGTGCCAGCAGCTTGGCTGGACAGGGGTCAGATACGCAGTATTTT. The whole variable domain, remainder taken from reference TRBV11-3 and TRBJ2-3, is EAGVVQSPRYKIIEKKQPVAFWCNPISGHNTLYWYLQNLGQGPELLIRYENEEAVDDSQLPKDRFSAERLKGVDSTLKIQPAELGDSAVYLCASSLAGQGSDTQYFGPGTRLTVL.

The J gene is TRBJ2-1, the V gene TRBV7-6; 13 bases match TRBD2. Germline loops: CDR1 SGHVS, CDR2 FNYEAQ. The V segment lost 1 base and the J segment 6 bases; nucleotides outside the gene matches: 3. The CDR3 has 16 residues. This chain's CDR3 is CASSLGTSGSGNEQFF. CDR3 nucleotides: TGTGCCAGCAGCTTAGGGACTAGCGGGAGTGGCAATGAGCAGTTCTTC.

The V and J genes are TRBV5-4 and TRBJ2-1; possible D gene TRBD2, 5 bases. Germline V gene data show CDR1 as SGHNT and CDR2 as YYREEE (reference sequence). The CDR3 covers 16 residues. V was trimmed by 3 bases and J by 1 base, leaving 14 bases between them. The CDR3 protein is CASSSPGGQSYNEQFF. The CDR3, as DNA: TGTGCCAGCAGCTCGCCGGGCGGGCAATCCTACAATGAGCAGTTCTTC. The full variable domain, rest sourced from reference TRBV5-4 and TRBJ2-1, is ETGVTQSPTHLIKTRGQQVTLRCSSQSGHNTVSWYQQALGQGPQFIFQYYREEENGRGNFPPRFSGLQFPNYSSELNVNALELDDSALYLCASSSPGGQSYNEQFFGPGTRLTVL.